The clone carrying this TCR beta chain was seen a few times. Its cognate antigen is unknown. The germline V gene encodes CDR1 MNHNS and CDR2 SASEGT. V lost 8 bases and J lost 1, with 6 bases in between. This CDR3 region has 12 residues. About 9.4 ml fresh peripheral blood yielded the PBMCs. Amplification of TCR beta CDR3 regions used RNA as the template. HTBI primers were the set used in a first-round RT-PCR of the TCR CDR3. One entry per CDR3 protein, called by TCRdb with MiXCR from the multiplex PCR reads. The sample shows a few hundred thousand distinct CDR3 sequences, about 15% of them seen only once. These data belong to a study of T cells in Graves' hyperthyroidism and ophthalmopathy. Whole-study findings and limits: Blood also held most thyroid clonotypes expanded beyond 0.001.

Material: blood. The TCR originated in a woman under 30 with Graves' hyperthyroidism that later progressed to Graves' ophthalmopathy. V and J are TRBV6-1 and TRBJ2-1, with D tentatively TRBD1 (5 bases). The CDR3 is CASGASYNEQFF. CDR3 nucleotides: TGTGCCAGCGGGGCATCCTACAATGAGCAGTTCTTC.